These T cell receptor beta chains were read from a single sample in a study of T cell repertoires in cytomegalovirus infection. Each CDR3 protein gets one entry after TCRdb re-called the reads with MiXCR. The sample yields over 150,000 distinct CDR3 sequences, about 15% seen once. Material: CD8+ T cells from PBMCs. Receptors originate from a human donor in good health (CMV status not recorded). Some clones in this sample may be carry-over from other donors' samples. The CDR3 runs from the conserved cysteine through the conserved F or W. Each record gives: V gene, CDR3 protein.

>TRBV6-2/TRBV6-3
CASSHSGQGGSPLHF
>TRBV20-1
CSATPAQEKLFF
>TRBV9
CASSPGGPTYEQYF
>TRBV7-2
CASSTEAFF
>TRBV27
CASSTYYNEQFF
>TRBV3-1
CASSTMNTEAFF
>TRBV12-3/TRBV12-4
CASSFGAGLTYEQYF
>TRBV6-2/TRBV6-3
CASSTVIGQGVHEQFF
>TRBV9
CASGGSTEAFF
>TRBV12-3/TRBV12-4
CASSFPAAPQSSSYNEQFF
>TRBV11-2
CASSLVVDNEQFF
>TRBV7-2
CASSFSGQHWWNEQFF
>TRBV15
CATSRGSGRGANVLTF
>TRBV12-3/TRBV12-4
CASNDPSNQPQHF
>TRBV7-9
CASSQPGSYSEQFF
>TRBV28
CASSPLAGKTYEQYF
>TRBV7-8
CASSFPGQGSSYEQYF
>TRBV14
CASSQVGAGGYEQYF
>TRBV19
CASSTPAGPTRREAFF
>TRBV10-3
CAISDLYRTGENEQYF
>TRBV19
CASSENPRPGELFF
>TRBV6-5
CASSYTGEGYNEQFF
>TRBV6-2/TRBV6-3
CASRDLQGSSYNEQFF
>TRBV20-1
CSARDLEHYNEQFF
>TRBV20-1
CSANLNSDEQYF
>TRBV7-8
CASSESGASYGYTF
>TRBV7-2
CASSFTSGLDEQFF
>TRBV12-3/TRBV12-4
CASSPPGQENSDTQYF
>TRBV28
CASTDLNGQAEGF
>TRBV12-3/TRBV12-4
CASSPSGLSYNEQFF
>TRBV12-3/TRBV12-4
CASSLGGQGSYEQYF
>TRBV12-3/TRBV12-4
CASSLRDTAYEQYF
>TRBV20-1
CSASSFERDSYGYTF
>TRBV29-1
CSVVLNTEAFF
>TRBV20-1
CSARLRDPPTGELFF
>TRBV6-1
CASSEGLALQETQYF
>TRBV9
CASSPTLAGFRVEQFF
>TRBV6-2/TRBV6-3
CASSPLDRPTYEQYF
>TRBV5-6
CASSLARTGGRDEQFF
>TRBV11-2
CASSSYIGDTQYF
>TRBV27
CASSLQGRGVPMNTEAFF
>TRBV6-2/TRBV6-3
CASSEQGNYGYTF
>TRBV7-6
CASSSTRVASGGSSTDTQYF
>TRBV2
CAATVDNEQFF
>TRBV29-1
CSVQTVSYNEQFF
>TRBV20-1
CSARGATSYNRPSTDTQYF
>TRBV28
CASSLPPGTGVIESHEQYF
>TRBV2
CASSDGIVNTEAFF
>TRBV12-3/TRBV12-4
CASSSPGQGLEEKLFF
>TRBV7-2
CASSYRDRVAEQYF
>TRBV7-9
CASSTPDRSYNSPLHF